This T cell receptor (beta chain) was retrieved from a study of blood T cell repertoires in COVID-19. Study summary: Samples came from the United States, Italy and Spain, spanning acute and convalescent COVID-19. PBMCs, B-cell-depleted T cells, or T cells were the source of the cDNA or gDNA that made up the material.

This CDR3 comprises 15 residues. V dropped 7 bases and J dropped 3; count of bases not matched to a gene: 9. Germline V CDR1 and CDR2: MNHEY, SMNVEV (reference sequence). In the source study's methods: For nucleated cells, counts were estimated from reference gene primer amplification. Data came from immunoSEQ multiplex PCR; TCRdb stores just in-frame clones and leaves some out. V and J calls and clone size come straight from that table; D and trimming were deduced from the DNA. The sample lists 250,000 to 350,000 clones, approximately 85% seen once, with 0.8% to 1% in the top ten. This clonotype was sampled from a woman in her thirties who had recovered from COVID-19. This sequence joins TRBV27 and TRBJ2-3, with TRBD1 identical over 8 bases. The sequencing input was PBMCs or T cells enriched from blood (not recorded which). CDR3 sequence reads: CASKLRDRPTDTQYF. For the CDR3, the DNA is TGTGCCAGCAAACTCCGGGACAGGCCGACAGATACGCAGTATTTT.